The T cell receptor beta chain under discussion was sequenced for a study of T cells after posttransplantation cyclophosphamide. Study-level findings and limits: Later post-transplant blood repertoires were often dominated by donor CD8+ memory clones. TRB overlap between skin or GI tissue T cells and blood was limited. Recipient CMV seropositivity and CMV reactivation strongly tracked TRB clonality.

The CDR3 consists of 12 residues. CDR1 and CDR2 from the germline V gene are MNHEY and SVGAGI. Trimming cost V 6 bases and J 8 bases, with 13 bases left between them. The repertoire was sequenced with immunoSEQ multiplex PCR; TCRdb's copy has only in-frame clones and lacks some. The sample yields about 39,000 clones, without any singletons. This related bone marrow graft donor gave peripheral blood on the day of marrow donation. This clone was observed many times. Its antigen is unidentified. This clonotype originated in a woman aged 50 to 60 in good health and a related stem cell transplant donor. The rearrangement uses TRBV6-5 and TRBJ1-1, with D uncertain. Sequenced: PBMCs. CDR3 coding DNA: TGTGCCAGCAGCCGACCTCTGGAGGAAGCTTTCTTT. It translates to CASSRPLEEAFF.